One sample yielded the 17 T cell receptor beta chains listed below, sequenced in a study of blood T cell repertoires in COVID-19. Only in-frame clones appear in the TCRdb table, and some are missing; sequencing was by immunoSEQ multiplex PCR. Among roughly 280,000 clones, less than 90% were seen once, and the ten largest hold nearly 2%. Sequenced: peripheral blood. These receptors all come from a young man with active or convalescent COVID-19.

With respect to this clone: A much larger clone is a single base away; this may be a read error. Other nucleotide sequences in the sample specify the same CDR3. J is TRBJ2-7 and V is TRBV7-2; D is unclear. CDR1 and CDR2 from the germline V gene are SGHTA and FQGNSA. V was pared by 1 base and J by 0 bases, with 4 bases between. The CDR3 extends over 13 amino acids. The CDR3 DNA sequence: TGTGCCAGCAGCTTAGACAGCTCCTACGAGCAGTACTTC. Translated: CASSLDSSYEQYF. The full variable domain, rest sourced from reference TRBV7-2 and TRBJ2-7, is GAGVSQSPSNKVTEKGKDVELRCDPISGHTALYWYRQSLGQGLEFLIYFQGNSAPDKSGLPSDRFSAERTGGSVSTLTIQRTQQEDSAVYLCASSLDSSYEQYFGPGTRLTVT.

The chain links TRBV19 to TRBJ1-1; 8 bases are shared with TRBD1. The CDR3 length is 16 residues. The V and J ends lost 3 bases and 10 bases, in that order; junction bases with no gene match: 16. Germline-derived CDR1 and CDR2 are LNHDA and SQIVND (reference sequence). DNA for the CDR3: TGTGCCAGTAGTATTCAGAATTACAGGGGGGATTGGGGAGCTTTCTTT. It specifies CASSIQNYRGDWGAFF.

The chain links TRBV7-3 to TRBJ2-3; 8 bases agree with TRBD2. CDR1 and CDR2 from the germline V gene are SGHTA and FQGTGA. The CDR3 spans 15 residues. Unmatched junction bases numbered 3, after V lost 2 bases and J lost 2 bases. The CDR3 sequence is CASSLASGHTDTQYF. In nucleotides, the CDR3 is TGTGCCAGCAGCTTAGCTAGCGGGCACACAGATACGCAGTATTTT.

The rearrangement links TRBV4-1 to TRBJ1-1; D might be TRBD1 (6 bases). CDR1 is MGHRA, CDR2 YSYEKL, per germline. V gave up 2 bases and J gave up 3 bases, with 19 bases separating them. CDR3 length equals 17 residues. The CDR3 spells CASSQPGQGKRDTEAFF. CDR3 nucleotide sequence: TGCGCCAGCAGCCAACCCGGGCAGGGGAAGAGGGACACTGAAGCTTTCTTT.

This clone was observed a handful of times. Other nucleotide sequences from this sample produce the same CDR3. CDR3 DNA: TGTGCCAGCAGCTTAGGGGGCGTGAACACTGAAGCTTTCTTT. Protein: CASSLGGVNTEAFF. The J gene is TRBJ1-1, the V gene TRBV11-3; TRBD1 is a possible D gene (5 bases). The CDR3 sequence is 14 residues long. Germline values: CDR1 SGHNT, CDR2 YENEEA. V lost 1 base and J lost 0, with 6 bases in between.

This chain uses TRBV3-1 (or the pseudogene TRBV3-2) with TRBJ1-6; the match to TRBD1 covers 7 bases. The CDR3 runs 14 residues. From germline, CDR1 is LGHDT and CDR2 YNNKEL (reference sequence). With V trimmed by 4 bases and J by 7 bases, 4 bases remained unmatched. The CDR3 DNA follows: TGTGCCAGCAGCCGCCGGGACAGAAATTCACCCCTCCACTTT. Translation gives CASSRRDRNSPLHF.

The rearrangement joins TRBV6-6 to TRBJ1-1, with D possibly matching TRBD1 (6 bases). This CDR3 is 14 amino acids long. With 2 bases removed from V and 5 bases from J, the gap between germline ends came to 12 bases. Germline-derived CDR1 and CDR2 are MNHNY and SVGAGI (reference sequence). The CDR3: CASSYGGGSTEAFF. The CDR3 bases are TGTGCCAGCAGTTACGGCGGGGGCAGTACTGAAGCTTTCTTT.

This chain links TRBV13 with TRBJ2-5; D ambiguous. Per germline, CDR1 PRHDT and CDR2 FYEKMQ (reference sequence). The CDR3 extends over 12 amino acids. V lost 6 bases and J lost 3, with 8 bases in between. The CDR3 spells CASSDQEETQYF. The CDR3 DNA is TGTGCCAGCAGTGACCAGGAAGAGACCCAGTACTTC. Variable domain in full (rest from reference TRBV13 and TRBJ2-5): AAGVIQSPRHLIKEKRETATLKCYPIPRHDTVYWYQQGPGQDPQFLISFYEKMQSDKGSIPDRFSAQQFSDYHSELNMSSLELGDSALYFCASSDQEETQYFGPGTRLLVL.

V gene TRBV5-1 combines with J gene TRBJ1-1; D not certain. V lost 1 base and J lost 3, with 7 bases in between. From germline, CDR1 is SGHRS and CDR2 YFSETQ. There are 13 residues in the CDR3. In DNA form, the CDR3 reads TGCGCCAGCAGCTTGTCGGAGGACACTGAAGCTTTCTTT. Protein product: CASSLSEDTEAFF.

This clone was observed a handful of times. V is TRBV2 and J is TRBJ1-1; 11 bases are a match to TRBD1. This CDR3 region has 15 residues. V lost 6 bases to trimming and J lost 5 bases; unmatched junction nucleotides: 8. The germline V gene encodes CDR1 SNHLY and CDR2 FYNNEI. CDR3 DNA sequence: TGTGCCAGCAGGTTAGGACAGGGGGCGCGAACTGAAGCTTTCTTT. Translating gives CASRLGQGARTEAFF.

J is TRBJ2-7 and V is TRBV7-2; no definite D call. Germline loops: CDR1 SGHTA, CDR2 FQGNSA. Trimming cost V 7 bases and J 2 bases, with 15 bases left between them. CDR3 length: 14 amino acids. The CDR3 reads CASTTWADAYEQYF. In DNA form, the CDR3 reads TGTGCCAGCACTACTTGGGCAGACGCCTACGAGCAGTACTTC.

This clone was observed once. This chain links TRBV6-5 with TRBJ1-1; the D gene is possibly TRBD1 (6 bases). V lost 5 bases, J lost 0 bases, and 10 bases lay in between. The CDR3 spans 14 residues. From germline, CDR1 is MNHEY and CDR2 SVGAGI. The CDR3 sequence is CASSRDNMNTEAFF. In nucleotides, the CDR3 is TGTGCCAGCAGTAGGGACAATATGAACACTGAAGCTTTCTTT.

The chain couples TRBV7-6 to TRBJ1-3, with a possible D match to TRBD1 (6 bases). Trimming pared 1 base from V and 2 bases from J, leaving 12 bases between. CDR3 length: 16 residues. Germline V gene data show CDR1 as SGHVS and CDR2 as FNYEAQ. The CDR3, as DNA: TGTGCCAGCAGCTTAGTACAGGGCATTACTGGAAACACCATATATTTT. Translation: CASSLVQGITGNTIYF.

This clone was recorded once. This chain joins TRBV7-9 and TRBJ1-2, with 9 bases fitting TRBD1. The CDR3 is 14 amino acids. In germline, CDR1 is SEHNR, CDR2 FQNEAQ (reference sequence). With 6 bases clipped from V and 8 bases from J, the junction kept 10 bases outside the gene matches. The CDR3 coding sequence is TGTGCCAGCAGGGGGGACAGGGAATTGGGAGGCTACACCTTC. It codes for CASRGDRELGGYTF.

This CDR3 reads CASSPRLAGEFYNEQFF. CDR3 DNA: TGTGCCAGCTCACCACGACTAGCGGGGGAGTTCTACAATGAGCAGTTCTTC. The gene calls are TRBV18 and TRBJ2-1; 12 bases fit TRBD2. Germline lookup yields CDR1 KGHSH and CDR2 LQKENI. The CDR3 totals 17 residues. With 1 base clipped from V and 3 bases from J, the junction kept 4 bases outside the gene matches.

The gene calls are TRBV6-5 and TRBJ2-5; 7 nucleotides agree with TRBD2. The CDR3 extends over 15 amino acids. Germline CDR1 and CDR2: MNHEY and SVGAGI. V dropped 4 bases and J dropped 5; count of bases not matched to a gene: 10. The CDR3 nucleotides are TGTGCCAGCAGTTCCCCTGGACTAGTTCGGGAGACCCAGTACTTC. Protein product: CASSSPGLVRETQYF.

V and J are TRBV19 and TRBJ2-3; 7 positions agree with TRBD2. Germline lookup yields CDR1 LNHDA and CDR2 SQIVND (reference sequence). V was pared by 8 bases and J by 1 base, with 15 bases of the junction left unmatched. The CDR3 totals 17 residues. The CDR3 loop reads CASEGAGEARRTDTQYF. In nucleotides, the CDR3 is TGTGCCAGTGAAGGGGCGGGGGAGGCTCGCCGCACAGATACGCAGTATTTT.